These 2 T cell receptor beta chains were all obtained from the same sample, sequenced in a study of T cell changes during pregnancy in multiple sclerosis. Profiled with immunoSEQ multiplex PCR; TCRdb holds only in-frame clones, not every one. Here the sample spans roughly 58,000 clones, more than 90% being singletons. Sequenced here: CD8+ T cells from peripheral blood mononuclear cells, sampled before pregnancy. All receptors derive from a female donor with multiple sclerosis, enrolled in a pregnancy study.

The chain recombines TRBV7-3 with TRBJ2-1; D remains ambiguous. Germline CDR1 SGHTA, CDR2 FQGTGA. The ends were cut back, 1 base at V and 8 bases at J, with 6 bases in the middle. The CDR3 consists of 12 residues. CDR3 coding DNA: TGTGCCAGCAGCTTAAACTATGATGAGCAGTTCTTC. This codes for CASSLNYDEQFF.

The V and J genes are TRBV29-1 and TRBJ1-2, with 12 bases aligning to TRBD1. Unmatched junction bases numbered 4, after V lost 0 bases and J lost 8 bases. Germline CDR1 is SQVTM and CDR2 is ANQGSEA. The CDR3 covers 14 residues. The CDR3 loop reads CSVEEGQGALGYTF. The CDR3 DNA reads TGCAGCGTTGAAGAGGGACAGGGGGCGTTGGGCTACACCTTC.